This T cell receptor beta chain was sequenced during a study of T cells expressing NK-cell markers. Overall study: Underlying the TCR beta repertoires were sorted CD3+CD56+NKG2C+, CD3+CD56+NKG2C- and CD3+CD56-NKG2C+ T cells. Eight donors were sequenced, of whom seven were HCMV-seropositive, while the remaining one was HCMV-seronegative. Broader study findings: Researchers report these clonotypes also headed the CD3+CD56-NKG2C+ fraction in several donors.

The length of the CDR3 is 13 residues. Germline CDR1 is MDHEN and CDR2 is SYDVKM. Synthesis of TCR beta cDNA relied on 5'RACE template switching carrying UMIs. After re-calling the 5' RACE reads, TCRdb lists one entry per CDR3 protein, DNA absent. Its listing shows hundreds of thousands of distinct CDR3 sequences. A note on this clonotype: Its antigen is not identified.

This clonotype was sampled from a woman between 18 and 75 years old in good health. The sample taken for sequencing was blood T cells: a sorted CD56 or NKG2C T cell subset, CD4+ or CD8+ T cells, or bulk PBMC T cells (not recorded which). This chain uses TRBV28 with TRBJ2-3; the D call of TRBD2 rests on TCRdb alone, since no DNA is present to check it. The CDR3 reads CASSTGGPNTQYF.